This T cell receptor (beta chain) was captured by sequencing in a study of shared clonotypes between healthy human individuals. There are 15 residues in the CDR3. Germline V gene sequence: CDR1 SGDLS, CDR2 YYNGEE. V was shortened by 5 bases and J by 3 bases, with 14 bases between the two germline ends. Profiled with immunoSEQ multiplex PCR; TCRdb holds only in-frame clones, not every one. Of 1.4 million to 1.5 million clones in the sample, roughly 96% were seen once. The donor population consisted of healthy HIV-negative adults with no recent acute infections or vaccinations. Sequencing was done on a sample of naive CD4+ T cells sorted from blood. The sample's subset: CD45RA+ positively selected. The rearrangement joins TRBV9 to TRBJ1-4; D perhaps matches TRBD1 (6 bases). The TCR originated in a man aged 30-40 years in good health. CDR3 region: CASSPGARPNEKLFF. The CDR3 DNA reads as TGTGCCAGCAGTCCAGGGGCAAGACCTAATGAAAAACTGTTTTTT.